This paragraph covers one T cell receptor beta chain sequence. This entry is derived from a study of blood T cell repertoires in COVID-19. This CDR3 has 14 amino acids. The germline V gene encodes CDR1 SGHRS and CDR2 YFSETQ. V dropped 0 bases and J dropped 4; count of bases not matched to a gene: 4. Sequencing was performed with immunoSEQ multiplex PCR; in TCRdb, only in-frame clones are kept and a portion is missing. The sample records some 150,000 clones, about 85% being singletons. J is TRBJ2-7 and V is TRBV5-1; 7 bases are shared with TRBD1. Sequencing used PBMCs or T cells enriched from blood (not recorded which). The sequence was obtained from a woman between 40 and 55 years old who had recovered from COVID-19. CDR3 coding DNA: TGCGCCAGCAGCTTGGGACAGGGACGTTACGAGCAGTACTTC. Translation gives CASSLGQGRYEQYF.